Each of the 21 T cell receptor beta chains below was sequenced from the same sample in a study of T cell responses to AZD1222 COVID-19 vaccine. Only in-frame clones appear in the TCRdb table, and some are missing; sequencing was by immunoSEQ multiplex PCR. The data contain 100,000 to 150,000 clones, around 84% of them seen just once; the ten biggest clones take up 17%. Sequencing was performed on peripheral blood, taken 28 days after the second AZD1222 dose. The receptors were sampled from an adult who received the AZD1222 COVID-19 vaccine.

The chain carries TRBV5-4 and TRBJ1-1; D is undetermined. Deletions cut 4 bases from V and 7 bases from J, with 11 bases between. In germline, CDR1 is SGHNT, CDR2 YYREEE (reference sequence). The CDR3 extends over 12 amino acids. The CDR3 is CASSGEPNEAFF. CDR3 coding DNA: TGTGCCAGCAGCGGCGAGCCTAATGAAGCTTTCTTT.

The V and J genes are TRBV6-5 and TRBJ1-2; D perhaps matches TRBD1 (5 bases). CDR3 length: 15 residues. Germline assignment: CDR1 MNHEY and CDR2 SVGAGI. Trimming removed 0 bases from V and 5 bases from J, with 13 bases in between. CDR3 sequence: CASSYSGRGEYGYTF. In DNA, the CDR3 is TGTGCCAGCAGTTACTCAGGGCGGGGGGAGTATGGCTACACCTTC.

The gene calls are TRBV6-5 and TRBJ1-1; tentative D call: TRBD1 (6 bases). The CDR3 is 11 amino acids. Trimming took 8 bases from V and 5 from J, leaving 9 bases between them. Per the germline V gene, CDR1 is MNHEY and CDR2 is SVGAGI. This chain's CDR3 is CASRGLTEAFF. CDR3 nucleotide sequence: TGTGCCAGCCGGGGGCTTACTGAAGCTTTCTTT.

The chain employs TRBV7-9 and TRBJ2-7, with D maybe TRBD1 (5 bases). Germline V gene data show CDR1 as SEHNR and CDR2 as FQNEAQ (reference sequence). V gave up 1 base and J gave up 3 bases, with 10 bases separating them. This CDR3 is built from 14 residues. The DNA of the CDR3 is TGTGCCAGCAGCTTAGTAGGGGCTGACTACGAGCAGTACTTC. Protein sequence: CASSLVGADYEQYF.

V is TRBV27 and J is TRBJ1-1, with D maybe TRBD1 (5 bases). Germline V gene sequence: CDR1 MNHEY, CDR2 SMNVEV (reference sequence). The V end was cut by 4 bases, the J end by 0 bases, with 15 bases between. CDR3 length equals 16 residues. Here the CDR3 DNA reads TGTGCCAGCAGTTCCATGGGACGGCCTATGAACACTGAAGCTTTCTTT. Translating it yields CASSSMGRPMNTEAFF.

The gene calls are TRBV23-1 and TRBJ2-7; tentative D call: TRBD1 (6 bases). TRBV23-1 is known as an ORF, though its function is uncertain. CDR3 length equals 16 residues. V lost 0 bases, J lost 2 bases, and 14 bases lay in between. As DNA, the CDR3 is TGCGCCAGCAGTCAATCCAGGGGACACAACACCTACGAGCAGTACTTC. It encodes CASSQSRGHNTYEQYF.

This clone came up a few times. The gene calls are TRBV7-3 and TRBJ1-1, with D unclear. CDR1 is SGHTA and CDR2 is FQGTGA in the germline V gene. The CDR3 is 15 amino acids. The V end was cut by 2 bases, the J end by 1 base, with 11 bases between. CDR3 in amino acids: CASSLLPVRNTEAFF. CDR3 DNA sequence: TGTGCCAGCAGCTTACTTCCAGTCAGGAACACTGAAGCTTTCTTT.

The chain is built from TRBV5-4 and TRBJ2-2, with 7 bases identical to TRBD2. The germline V gene has CDR1 SGHNT and CDR2 YYREEE (reference sequence). Losses at the gene ends were 0 bases for V and 1 base for J; bases not matched to a gene: 6. The CDR3 totals 17 residues. The CDR3 nucleotides read TGTGCCAGCAGCTTGGTGGCTAGCGGATTGAACACCGGGGAGCTGTTTTTT. Translation gives CASSLVASGLNTGELFF.

The rearrangement uses TRBV3-1 (or the pseudogene TRBV3-2) and TRBJ1-2; TRBD1 matches at 8 bases. The trim removed 4 bases at V and 4 bases at J, leaving 11 bases unmatched. Germline V CDR1 and CDR2: LGHDT, YNNKEL (reference sequence). This CDR3 contains 16 residues. The CDR3 loop is CASSLLGQGTSYGYTF. In nucleotides, the CDR3 is TGTGCCAGCAGCCTACTAGGACAGGGAACTAGCTATGGCTACACCTTC.

V and J are TRBV7-9 and TRBJ1-6; unclear D gene. CDR1 and CDR2 (germline): SEHNR, FQNEAQ (reference sequence). The V end lost 1 base, the J end lost 6 bases, and 4 bases lay between the germline ends. The CDR3 sequence is 13 residues long. CDR3 nucleotides: TGTGCCAGCAGCTTAGGTACTAATTCACCCCTCCACTTT. It specifies CASSLGTNSPLHF.

This chain links TRBV7-8 with TRBJ2-7, with 10 bases matching TRBD1. J was trimmed by 6 bases and V by 7 bases; bases with no gene match: 21. The CDR3 totals 18 residues. Germline V gives CDR1 SGHVS, CDR2 FQNEAQ. The CDR3 DNA reads as TGTGCCAGCAAAAGACCTATGTTTCCGGGACAGGGGCCAGGCGAGCAGTACTTC. It specifies CASKRPMFPGQGPGEQYF. The full variable domain, completed using reference TRBV7-8 and TRBJ2-7, is GAGVSQSPRYKVAKRGQDVALRCDPISGHVSLFWYQQALGQGPEFLTYFQNEAQLDKSGLPSDRFFAERPEGSVSTLKIQRTQQEDSAVYLCASKRPMFPGQGPGEQYFGPGTRLTVT.

The rearrangement joins TRBV27 to TRBJ2-1; possible D gene TRBD2, 6 bases. Germline CDR1 reads MNHEY; CDR2 reads SMNVEV (reference sequence). The CDR3 covers 14 residues. V was trimmed by 6 bases and J by 4 bases, leaving 13 bases between them. DNA for the CDR3: TGTGCCAGCAGCCCCGGGACTGATTACAATGAGCAGTTCTTC. Translation gives CASSPGTDYNEQFF.

CDR3 sequence: CASRPGQGTDTQYF. The CDR3 nucleotides read TGTGCCAGCAGACCGGGACAGGGGACAGATACGCAGTATTTT. This sequence joins TRBV6-4 and TRBJ2-3; 10 bases match TRBD1. There are 14 residues in the CDR3. V dropped 6 bases and J dropped 3; count of bases not matched to a gene: 3. Germline V gives CDR1 MRHNA, CDR2 SNTAGT.

This chain links TRBV5-5 with TRBJ1-5; no clear D gene. There are 16 residues in the CDR3. Trimming took off 0 bases at V and 0 bases at J, with 10 bases between the two ends. CDR1 SGHKS and CDR2 YYEKEE come from the germline V gene (reference sequence). CDR3: CASSLVGQTSNQPQHF. CDR3 sequence (DNA): TGTGCCAGCAGCTTGGTAGGTCAGACTAGCAATCAGCCCCAGCATTTT.

The gene calls are TRBV19 and TRBJ2-6; D possibly corresponds to TRBD1 (6 bases). Germline V gene sequence: CDR1 LNHDA, CDR2 SQIVND (reference sequence). The V end lost 2 bases, the J end lost 2 bases, and 7 bases lay between the germline ends. CDR3 length: 15 residues. The CDR3 spells CASSIQGTGANVLTF. The CDR3 DNA reads TGTGCCAGTAGTATACAGGGGACTGGGGCCAACGTCCTGACTTTC.

The sample holds one count of this clone. In DNA, the CDR3 is TGTGCCAGAAGCATCGGATTGGCGGGATCGACCACCGGGGAGCTGTTTTTT. It is translated as CARSIGLAGSTTGELFF. This chain connects TRBV7-9 to TRBJ2-2; D might be TRBD2 (6 bases). The CDR3 has 17 residues. Trimming removed 9 bases at V and 4 bases at J, with 24 bases between. In germline, CDR1 is SEHNR, CDR2 FQNEAQ (reference sequence).

CDR3 region: CASSRWGEQYF. In DNA, the CDR3 is TGTGCCAGTAGTAGGTGGGGCGAGCAGTACTTC. The J gene is TRBJ2-7, the V gene TRBV19; D is unresolved. V was clipped by 4 bases and J by 6 bases, with 7 bases between them. The CDR3 covers 11 residues. Germline V gene data show CDR1 as LNHDA and CDR2 as SQIVND (reference sequence).

This clone was observed once. The chain recombines TRBV3-1 (or the pseudogene TRBV3-2) with TRBJ2-7; 16 bases fit TRBD2. Germline-derived CDR1 and CDR2 are LGHDT and YNNKEL (reference sequence). This CDR3 is 17 amino acids long. The V segment lost 4 bases and the J segment 3 bases; nucleotides outside the gene matches: 6. The CDR3 DNA reads as TGTGCCAGCAGCCGGGGGACTAGCGGGAGGGGATACTACGAGCAGTACTTC. Amino acids: CASSRGTSGRGYYEQYF.

The gene calls are TRBV27 and TRBJ2-7; TRBD2 matches 12 bases. The V and J ends lost 3 bases and 4 bases, in that order; junction bases with no gene match: 4. In germline, CDR1 is MNHEY, CDR2 SMNVEV (reference sequence). The CDR3 is 15 residues long. The CDR3 coding sequence is TGTGCCAGCAGTTTCGGGACTAGCGGGCCGTACGAGCAGTACTTC. Translation gives CASSFGTSGPYEQYF.

The chain carries TRBV16 and TRBJ1-4, with 10 bases lining up with TRBD1. V shed 5 bases, J shed 7 bases, and the junction held 4 bases outside the gene matches. Germline values: CDR1 KGHSY, CDR2 FQNENV. The CDR3 is 14 residues long. CDR3 sequence: CASSVGTGAEKLFF. The CDR3 coding sequence is TGTGCCAGCAGCGTCGGGACAGGGGCTGAAAAACTGTTTTTT.

The chain joins TRBV3-1 (or the pseudogene TRBV3-2) to TRBJ2-5; 12 bases are shared with TRBD2. CDR1 and CDR2 (germline): LGHDT, YNNKEL (reference sequence). With V trimmed by 1 base and J by 5 bases, 5 bases remained unmatched. This CDR3 spans 16 amino acids. CDR3 loop: CASSQGLAGGGETQYF. The CDR3 bases are TGTGCCAGCAGCCAAGGTCTAGCGGGAGGGGGGGAGACCCAGTACTTC.